This T cell receptor beta chain came from a study of shared clonotypes between healthy human individuals. The donors, healthy adults who were HIV-negative, had experienced no recent acute infections or vaccinations. Repertoires were generated with immunoSEQ multiplex PCR, while TCRdb's copy carries only in-frame clones and drops some. The table records approximately 2.5 million clones, 80% to 95% of them present only once. What was sequenced was naive CD4+ T cells from PBMCs. The subset denotes: CD45RA+ positively selected. This clonotype was sampled from a young man in good health. Some clones in this sample may be carry-over from other donors' samples.

CDR3 sequence (DNA): TGTGCCAGCTCACCAGGACTAGCGGGAACGCACGAGCAGTACTTC. It translates to CASSPGLAGTHEQYF. The rearrangement uses TRBV18 and TRBJ2-7; 12 bases line up with TRBD2. V lost 2 bases and J lost 5; bases outside the gene matches: 4. Germline CDR1 is KGHSH and CDR2 is LQKENI. This CDR3 contains 15 residues.